These T cell receptor beta chains were read from a single sample in a study of OX40 agonist ivuxolimab in advanced cancers. Sequencing used immunoSEQ multiplex PCR; TCRdb keeps in-frame clones, though not all of them. This table has under 95,000 clones, roughly 82% appearing once. The sample in question was CD4+ or CD8+ T cells sorted from blood, obtained in a trial of the OX40 agonist ivuxolimab. The receptors were sampled from an adult with an advanced solid tumor such as melanoma, head and neck, liver or kidney cancer. CDR3s leave out the opening cysteine and the closing phenylalanine or tryptophan. Fields, in order: J gene, V gene, CDR3 protein.

j_gene: TRBJ1-1
v_gene: TRBV27
CDR3aa: ASIRTGNMNTEAF

j_gene: TRBJ2-1
v_gene: TRBV5-1
CDR3aa: ASSEGVSEQF

j_gene: TRBJ2-3
v_gene: TRBV6-5
CDR3aa: ASSYRLAGARDTQY

j_gene: TRBJ2-1
v_gene: TRBV10-3
CDR3aa: AIKEGGRGSYNEQF

j_gene: TRBJ2-5
v_gene: TRBV30
CDR3aa: AWSVLGEETQY

j_gene: TRBJ1-6
v_gene: TRBV6-5
CDR3aa: ASSYQQGLRSPLH

j_gene: TRBJ1-1
v_gene: TRBV27
CDR3aa: ASIGSGRNSMNTEAF

j_gene: TRBJ1-3
v_gene: TRBV7-7
CDR3aa: ASSLFTGGHTIY

j_gene: TRBJ2-6
v_gene: TRBV11-2
CDR3aa: ASAVTGLSGANVLT

j_gene: TRBJ2-7
v_gene: TRBV18
CDR3aa: ASSPAGDLSYEQY

j_gene: TRBJ2-1
v_gene: TRBV11-2
CDR3aa: ASSSQADLHNEQF

j_gene: TRBJ2-3
v_gene: TRBV11-2
CDR3aa: ASSLQRGGVDTQY

j_gene: TRBJ1-1
v_gene: TRBV30
CDR3aa: AWKISMNTEAF

j_gene: TRBJ2-2
v_gene: TRBV7-2
CDR3aa: ASSFSNTGELF